There are a few counts of the clone carrying this T cell receptor (beta chain). Its antigen remains unknown. This CDR3 region has 16 residues. The data originate from a study of T-cell memory formation after mild COVID-19. Whole-study results and caveats: Later expanders leaned toward CD4+, whereas clones contracting from day 15 to 85 were balanced CD4/CD8. Clones that contracted clustered mainly in CM and EM if CD4+ and in EMRA if CD8+. Cross-reactive memory apparently joined, as some responding clones appeared in pre-infection memory.

Using constant-segment primers, 5'RACE produced TCR alpha and TCR beta cDNA libraries carrying sample barcodes and UMIs. One entry per CDR3 protein, called by TCRdb with MiXCR from the 5' RACE reads. The data hold more than 150,000 distinct CDR3 sequences, with 9.5% to 13% observed a single time. The source of this sequence is a man younger than 30 who had mild COVID-19 (a few samples of this study predate the infection). Cell type and time point are not known. The sequenced sample was PBMCs or a T cell subset sorted from them (not recorded which). This rearrangement joins TRBV21-1 to TRBJ2-7. TRBV21-1 counts as a pseudogene. CDR3 sequence reads: CASSPGSAESSYEQYF. The CDR3 nucleotides read TGTGCCAGCAGCCCTGGGTCGGCAGAGTCCTCCTACGAGCAGTACTTC.